The clone carrying this TCR beta chain was seen a handful of times. Antigen: not known. The data derive from a study of T-cell memory formation after mild COVID-19. In the study overall: TCR clusters mostly belonged to single donors.

Trimming stripped 1 base from V and 4 bases from J, with 17 bases between. The V gene's germline CDR1 is MRHNA and CDR2 SNTAGT. This CDR3 is built from 17 residues. Barcoded TCR alpha and TCR beta cDNA libraries with UMIs came from 5'RACE using constant-segment primers. TCRdb re-called the 5' RACE reads through MiXCR, storing one row per CDR3 protein. The table includes around 450,000 distinct CDR3 sequences, approximately 24% detected once. Points from the study as a whole: Clones shrinking from day 15 to 85 showed even CD4/CD8 mixes; later expanders tilted CD4+.

This rearrangement joins TRBV6-4 to TRBJ2-1; D perhaps matches TRBD2 (6 bases). This TCR was sampled from an adult woman who had mild COVID-19 (a few samples of this study predate the infection). Cell type and time point are not known. Sequenced sample: PBMCs or a T cell subset sorted from them (not recorded which). The CDR3: CASSDYTGVHFYNEQFF. The CDR3 DNA sequence: TGTGCCAGCAGTGACTATACGGGGGTGCACTTTTACAATGAGCAGTTCTTC.